Listed below are T cell receptor beta chains from one sample, sequenced in a study of T cells in Graves' hyperthyroidism and ophthalmopathy. TCRdb re-called the multiplex PCR reads through MiXCR, storing one row per CDR3 protein. Counted here are around 540,000 distinct CDR3 sequences, 15% to 20% occurring once; the ten biggest clones make up approximately 30%. The sequenced sample consisted of blood. Receptors originate from a young woman with Graves' ophthalmopathy. CDR3s include the opening cysteine and the closing phenylalanine or tryptophan. D genes are given only for firm matches. Expanded clones get a size class; other rows say once, few or many, or leave the size out.

TRBJ2-1	TRBD2	many	TRBV6-5	TGTGCCAGCAGTTACTCTGGGAGGGCCTCAATCAATGAGCAGTTCTTC	CASSYSGRASINEQFF
TRBJ2-1	TRBD1	few	TRBV24-1	TGTGCCACCCAGGCATCGGGACAGGGGGACTACAATGAGCAGTTCTTC	CATQASGQGDYNEQFF
TRBJ1-1	-	few	TRBV27	TGTGCCAGCAGTTTATTAAGGGGGGGGATCAGATCTGAAGCTTTCTTT	CASSLLRGGIRSEAFF
TRBJ2-7	-	-	TRBV7-2	TGTGCCAGCAGCTTCATAGGAGGGGTCGGGAATGAGCAGTACTTC	CASSFIGGVGNEQYF
TRBJ2-3	TRBD2	many	TRBV5-1	TGCGCCAGCAGCTCCGCGGGGGGGAGCGGCAGGGATACGCAGTATTTT	CASSSAGGSGRDTQYF
TRBJ2-1	TRBD1	-	TRBV9	TGTGCCAGCAGCGCCACAGGGGTTGTATATGAGCAGTTCTTC	CASSATGVVYEQFF
TRBJ2-1	TRBD2	-	TRBV7-2	TGTGCCAGCGGCTTAGTGACTAGCGGGATCACCTACAATGAGCAGTTCTTC	CASGLVTSGITYNEQFF
TRBJ2-7	-	-	TRBV20-1	TGCAATGCTAGAGATCTGGCAGGGGACCATGCCCCCTACGAGCAGTACTTC	CNARDLAGDHAPYEQYF
TRBJ2-3	TRBD2	many	TRBV11-2	TGTGCCAGCAGCGCCCGCGGGAGTTTCAGCACAGATACGCAGTATTTT	CASSARGSFSTDTQYF
TRBJ2-5	-	-	TRBV6-6	TGTGCCAGCAGTTACTCGATAGGCCGCAGGGGGGCGACGGAGACCCAGTACTTC	CASSYSIGRRGATETQYF
TRBJ1-5	-	-	TRBV14	TGTGCCAGCAGCCACCCGGGACGCAATCAGCCCCAGCATTTT	CASSHPGRNQPQHF
TRBJ2-1	-	few	TRBV5-1	TGCGCCAGCAGCTTGGAGTGGGGTGGGGGGGGCGATGAGCAGTTCTTC	CASSLEWGGGGDEQFF
TRBJ1-1	TRBD1	many	TRBV5-1	TGCGCCAGCAGCATAGACAGGGACACTGAAGCTTTCTTT	CASSIDRDTEAFF
TRBJ2-5	TRBD1	-	TRBV28	TGTGCCAGCAGCTCCATGGACAGGGACCGGAGGACCCAGTACTTC	CASSSMDRDRRTQYF
TRBJ2-2	-	many	TRBV28	TGTGCCAGCAGTTCCCCCCCGGAGAACACCGGGGAGCTGTTTTTT	CASSSPPENTGELFF
TRBJ2-1	-	many	TRBV27	TGTGCCAGCAGTGCCCTCCTGGGACGGTACAATGAGCAGTTCTTC	CASSALLGRYNEQFF
TRBJ2-7	-	many	TRBV7-8	TGTGCCAGCAGCCCTAGGACTCGGTTGGATACTTACGAGCAGTACTTC	CASSPRTRLDTYEQYF
TRBJ2-1	-	-	TRBV4-2	TGTGCCAGCAGCCAAGAGGGAAGGGGTCGCAATGAGCAGTTCTTC	CASSQEGRGRNEQFF
TRBJ2-1	-	many	TRBV28	TGTGCCAGCAGTCCCCTAGCATGGGAGCTCTACAATGAGCAGTTCTTC	CASSPLAWELYNEQFF
TRBJ2-1	-	-	TRBV19	TGTGCCAGTAGTAAGGACACGGCGGGAACCTACAATGAGCAGTTCTTC	CASSKDTAGTYNEQFF
TRBJ2-5	TRBD2	few	TRBV3-1	TGTGCCAGCAGCCACCGACGACTAGCGGGGCAAGAGACCCAGTACTTC	CASSHRRLAGQETQYF
TRBJ2-2	TRBD1	many	TRBV6-1	TGTGCCAGCAGACTAAGGGACAGGCCCGGCGGGAACACCGGGGAGCTGTTTTTT	CASRLRDRPGGNTGELFF
TRBJ2-1	-	-	TRBV15	TGTGCCAGCAGTGCCGAAGGGCCCTCCTACAATGAGCGGTTCTTC	CASSAEGPSYNERFF
TRBJ2-1	-	once	TRBV12-3/TRBV12-4	TGTGCCAGCAGGACTATTACAATTATTGGCTACAATGAGCAGTTCTTC	CASRTITIIGYNEQFF
TRBJ2-2	TRBD1	-	TRBV27	TGTGCCAGCTTCCTTCCGGGACAGGGGGCACCGAGGGAGCTGTTTTTT	CASFLPGQGAPRELFF
TRBJ2-5	TRBD1	-	TRBV20-1	TGCAGTGCTAGAGATGACAGGGGGCAGGAGACCCAGTACTTC	CSARDDRGQETQYF
TRBJ2-3	-	-	TRBV7-8	TGTGCCAGCAGCTTACCGGTCGGCGGGACTCGGCCTGATACGCAGTATTTT	CASSLPVGGTRPDTQYF
TRBJ1-4	TRBD1	few	TRBV11-2	TGTGCCAGCAGCCTACAGGGGGAGGCTACTAATGAAAAACTGTTTTTT	CASSLQGEATNEKLFF
TRBJ2-7	TRBD1	-	TRBV5-1	TGCGCCAGCAGCTTGAGGGGGACAGACCGATACGAGCAGTACTTC	CASSLRGTDRYEQYF
TRBJ2-5	-	many	TRBV13	TGTGCCAGCAGCTCCCCCCTCGAGACCCAGTACTTC	CASSSPLETQYF
TRBJ2-7	-	many	TRBV5-5	TGTGCCAGCAGCTTTATGGGCACAGGAGGGCGCGAGCAGTACTTC	CASSFMGTGGREQYF